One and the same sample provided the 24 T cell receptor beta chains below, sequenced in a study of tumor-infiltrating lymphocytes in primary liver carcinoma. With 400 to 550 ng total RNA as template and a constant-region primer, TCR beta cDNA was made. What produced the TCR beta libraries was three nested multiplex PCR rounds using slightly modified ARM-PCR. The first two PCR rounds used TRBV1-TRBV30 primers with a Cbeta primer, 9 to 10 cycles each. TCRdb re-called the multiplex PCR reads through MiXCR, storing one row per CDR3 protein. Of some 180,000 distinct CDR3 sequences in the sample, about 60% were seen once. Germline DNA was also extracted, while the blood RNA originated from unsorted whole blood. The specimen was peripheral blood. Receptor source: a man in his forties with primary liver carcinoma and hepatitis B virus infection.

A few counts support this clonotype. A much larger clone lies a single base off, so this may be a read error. The DNA for the CDR3 is TGTGCCAGCAGCTTAATCGCGCGAGGGAACAATGAGCAGTTCTTC. Its translation: CASSLIARGNNEQFF. The J gene is TRBJ2-1, the V gene TRBV11-2; perhaps TRBD2 as D (5 bases). The CDR3 contains 15 residues. In germline, CDR1 is SGHAT, CDR2 FQNNGV. Trimming shortened V by 2 bases and J by 5 bases, and 13 bases separated the two germline ends.

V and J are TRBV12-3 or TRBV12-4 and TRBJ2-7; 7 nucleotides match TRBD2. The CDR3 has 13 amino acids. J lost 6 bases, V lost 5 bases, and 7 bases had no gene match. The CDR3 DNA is TGTGCCAGCAGTCCACGGGGGAGGGGCGAGCAGTACTTC. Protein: CASSPRGRGEQYF.

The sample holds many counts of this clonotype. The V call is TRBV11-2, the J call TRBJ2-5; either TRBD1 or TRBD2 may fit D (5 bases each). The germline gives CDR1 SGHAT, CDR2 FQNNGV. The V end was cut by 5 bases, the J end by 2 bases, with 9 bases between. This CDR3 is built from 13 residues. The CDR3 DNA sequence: TGTGCCAGCAGCGATGGGGGTCAAGAGACCCAGTACTTC. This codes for CASSDGGQETQYF.

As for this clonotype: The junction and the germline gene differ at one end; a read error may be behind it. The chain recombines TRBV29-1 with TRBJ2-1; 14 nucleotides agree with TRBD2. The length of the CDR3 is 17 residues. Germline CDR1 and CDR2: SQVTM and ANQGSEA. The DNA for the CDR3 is TGCAGCGTCAACCGACTAGCGGGAGGGCCCGATGGGAATGAGCAGTTATTC. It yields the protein CSVNRLAGGPDGNEQLF.

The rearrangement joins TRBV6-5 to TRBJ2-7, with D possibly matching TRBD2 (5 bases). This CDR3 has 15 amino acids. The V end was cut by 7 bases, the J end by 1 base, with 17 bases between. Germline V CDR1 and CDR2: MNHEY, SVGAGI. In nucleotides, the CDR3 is TGTGCCAGCATCAAGGACGTAAGCGGTTCCTACGAGCAGTACTTC. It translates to CASIKDVSGSYEQYF.

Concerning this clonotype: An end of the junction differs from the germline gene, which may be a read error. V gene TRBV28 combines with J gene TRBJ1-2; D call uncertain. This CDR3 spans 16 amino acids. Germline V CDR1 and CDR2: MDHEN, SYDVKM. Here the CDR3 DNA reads TGTGCCAGCAGTCCCCGGACGGGCGACACTAACTATGACTACACCTTC. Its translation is CASSPRTGDTNYDYTF.

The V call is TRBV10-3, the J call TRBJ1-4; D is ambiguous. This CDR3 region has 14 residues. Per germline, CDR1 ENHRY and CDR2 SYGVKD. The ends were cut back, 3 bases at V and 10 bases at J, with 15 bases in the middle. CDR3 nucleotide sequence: TGTGCCATCAGTGACAGTGAAGGAGATGGAAAACTGTTTTTT. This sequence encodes CAISDSEGDGKLFF.

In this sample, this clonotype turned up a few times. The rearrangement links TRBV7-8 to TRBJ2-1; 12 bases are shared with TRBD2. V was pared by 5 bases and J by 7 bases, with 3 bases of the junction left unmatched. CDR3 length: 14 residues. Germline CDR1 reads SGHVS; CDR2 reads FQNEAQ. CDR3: CASSRTSGNNEQFF. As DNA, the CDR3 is TGTGCCAGCAGCCGGACTAGCGGGAATAATGAGCAGTTCTTC.

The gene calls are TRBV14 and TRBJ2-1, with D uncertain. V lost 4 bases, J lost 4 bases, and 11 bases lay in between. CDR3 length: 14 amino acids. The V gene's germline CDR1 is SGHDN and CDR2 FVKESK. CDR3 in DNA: TGTGCCAGCAGCCTACTGGGATCTTACAATGAGCAGTTCTTC. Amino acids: CASSLLGSYNEQFF.

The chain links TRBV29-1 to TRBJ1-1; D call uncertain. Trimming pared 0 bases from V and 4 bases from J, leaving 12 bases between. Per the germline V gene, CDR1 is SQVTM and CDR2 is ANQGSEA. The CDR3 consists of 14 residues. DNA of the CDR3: TGCAGCGTTGAAGATCAAGGCAGGTGCACTGAAGCTTTCTTT. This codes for CSVEDQGRCTEAFF.

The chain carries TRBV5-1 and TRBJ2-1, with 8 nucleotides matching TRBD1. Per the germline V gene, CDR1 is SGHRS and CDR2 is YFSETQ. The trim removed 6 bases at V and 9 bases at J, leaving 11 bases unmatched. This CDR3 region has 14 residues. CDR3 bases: TGCGCCAGCAACTTAGCCCAGGGGGCGGCTGAGCAGTTCTTC. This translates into CASNLAQGAAEQFF.

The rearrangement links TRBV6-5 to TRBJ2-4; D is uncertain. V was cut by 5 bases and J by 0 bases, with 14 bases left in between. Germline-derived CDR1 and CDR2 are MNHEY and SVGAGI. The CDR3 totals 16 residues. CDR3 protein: CASSQELFLAKNIQYF. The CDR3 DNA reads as TGTGCCAGCAGTCAAGAACTCTTCTTAGCCAAAAACATTCAGTACTTC.

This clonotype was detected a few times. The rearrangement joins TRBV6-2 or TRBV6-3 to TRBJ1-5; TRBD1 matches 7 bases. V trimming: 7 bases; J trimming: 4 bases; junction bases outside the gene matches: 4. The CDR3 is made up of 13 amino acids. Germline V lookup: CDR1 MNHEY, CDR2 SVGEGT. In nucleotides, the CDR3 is TGTGCCAGCACCCGGGACAGTAATCAGCCCCAGCATTTT. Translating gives CASTRDSNQPQHF.

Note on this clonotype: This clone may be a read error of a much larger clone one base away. The CDR3 region has the DNA TGCAGCGTTGAGATGCCACCGGATGAGCAGTTCTTC. The encoded protein is CSVEMPPDEQFF. V gene TRBV29-1 combines with J gene TRBJ2-1; D ambiguous. This CDR3 is built from 12 residues. Germline CDR1 and CDR2: SQVTM and ANQGSEA. V lost 3 bases to trimming and J lost 8 bases, with 11 bases between them.

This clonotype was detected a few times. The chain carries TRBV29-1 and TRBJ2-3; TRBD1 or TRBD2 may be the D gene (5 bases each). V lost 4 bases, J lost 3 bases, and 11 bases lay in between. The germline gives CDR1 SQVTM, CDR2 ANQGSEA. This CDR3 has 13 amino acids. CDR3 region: CSVVGGVTDTQYF. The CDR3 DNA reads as TGCAGCGTTGTTGGGGGAGTGACAGATACGCAGTATTTT.

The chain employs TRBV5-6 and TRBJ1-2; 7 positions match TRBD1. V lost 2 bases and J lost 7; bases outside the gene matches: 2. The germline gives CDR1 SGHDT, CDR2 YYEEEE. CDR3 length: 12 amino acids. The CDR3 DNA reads TGTGCCAGCAGCTTATCAGGGGGTGGCTACACCTTC. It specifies CASSLSGGGYTF.

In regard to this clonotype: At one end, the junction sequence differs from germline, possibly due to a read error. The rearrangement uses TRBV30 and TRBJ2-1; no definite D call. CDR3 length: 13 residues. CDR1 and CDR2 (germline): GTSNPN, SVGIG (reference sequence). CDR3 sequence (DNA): TGTGTCTGGAGCCTGGGATTTAACAATGAGCAGTTCTTC. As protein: CVWSLGFNNEQFF.

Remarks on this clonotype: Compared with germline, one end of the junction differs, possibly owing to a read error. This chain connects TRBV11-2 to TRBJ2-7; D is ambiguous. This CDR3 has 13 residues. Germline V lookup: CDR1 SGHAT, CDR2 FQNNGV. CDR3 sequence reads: CTSSLTVAGEQYF. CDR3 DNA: TGTACCAGCAGCTTAACGGTGGCTGGCGAGCAGTACTTC.

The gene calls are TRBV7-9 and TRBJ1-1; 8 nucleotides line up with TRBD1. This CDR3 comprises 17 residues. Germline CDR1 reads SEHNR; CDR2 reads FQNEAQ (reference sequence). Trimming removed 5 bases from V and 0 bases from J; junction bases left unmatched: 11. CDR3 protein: CASSPGQGGIMNTEAFF. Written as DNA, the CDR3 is TGTGCCAGCAGCCCCGGACAGGGAGGGATCATGAACACTGAAGCTTTCTTT.

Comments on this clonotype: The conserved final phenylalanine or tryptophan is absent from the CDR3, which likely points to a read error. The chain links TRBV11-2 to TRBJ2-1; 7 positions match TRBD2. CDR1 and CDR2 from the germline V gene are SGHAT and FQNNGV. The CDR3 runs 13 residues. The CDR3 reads CTSIGGSSHEQFL. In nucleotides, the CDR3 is TGTACCAGCATTGGCGGGAGCTCTCATGAGCAGTTCTTG.

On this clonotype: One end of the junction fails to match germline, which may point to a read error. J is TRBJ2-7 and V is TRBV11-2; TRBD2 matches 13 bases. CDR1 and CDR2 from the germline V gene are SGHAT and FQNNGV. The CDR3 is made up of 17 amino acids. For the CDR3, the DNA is TGTGCCAGCAGCTTAGATTGGACTAGCGGGAGAATCTACGAGCAATACTTC. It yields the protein CASSLDWTSGRIYEQYF.

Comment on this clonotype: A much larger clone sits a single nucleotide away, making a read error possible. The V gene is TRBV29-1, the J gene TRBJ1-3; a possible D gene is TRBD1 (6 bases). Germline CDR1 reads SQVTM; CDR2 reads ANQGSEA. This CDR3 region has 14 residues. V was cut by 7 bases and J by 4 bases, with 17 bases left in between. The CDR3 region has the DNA TGCAGCGCTCTTATACAGGGATACGGAAACACCATATATTTT. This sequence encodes CSALIQGYGNTIYF.

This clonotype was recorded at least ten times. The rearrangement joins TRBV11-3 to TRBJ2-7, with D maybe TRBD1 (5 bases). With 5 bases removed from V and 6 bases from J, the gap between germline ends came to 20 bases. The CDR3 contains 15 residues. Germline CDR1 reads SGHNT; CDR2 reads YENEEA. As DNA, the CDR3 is TGTGCCAGCAGCCCCTCGTCCTGGGGCGAGAGCGAGCAGTACTTC. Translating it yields CASSPSSWGESEQYF.

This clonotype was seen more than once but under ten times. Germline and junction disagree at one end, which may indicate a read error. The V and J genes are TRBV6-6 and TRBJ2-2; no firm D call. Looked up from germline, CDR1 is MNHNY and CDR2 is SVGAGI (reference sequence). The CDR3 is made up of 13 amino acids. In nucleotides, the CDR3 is TGTGCTAGCAGCCCCGGTCCCACCGGGGAGCTGTTTTTT. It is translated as CASSPGPTGELFF.